The sequence of this T cell receptor (beta chain) was determined in a study of cytomegalovirus exposure and HLA in healthy donors. On the study more broadly: Early released data comprised some 85 million unique TCRs from HLA-typed donors. General study points: Later analysis reportedly placed an Asian-associated ancestry cluster below the roughly 690-donor mean in N-insertions. For presence/absence analyses, sequencing depth was assumed to be roughly uniform across donors. Later analysis identified several of the most significant clusters that appeared linked to common viral pathogens.

As regards this clone: Its matching antigen is unknown.

V lost 0 bases to trimming and J lost 3 bases, with 17 bases between them. The CDR3 has 17 amino acids. CDR1 is MGHRA, CDR2 YSYEKL, per germline. Researchers ran the PCR with 60 Vbeta and 13 Jbeta primers. The protocol was immunoSEQ multiplex PCR, while the TCRdb copy is restricted to in-frame clones and leaves out a portion. Of 210,000 or so clones listed, around 89% are singletons. The J gene is TRBJ1-1, the V gene TRBV4-1; tentative D call: TRBD1 (5 bases). This receptor was identified in a woman aged 18 to 35 in good health and CMV-seronegative. The specimen was PBMCs. The CDR3 protein is CASSQDSGRWGDTEAFF. The CDR3, as DNA: TGCGCCAGCAGCCAAGATTCCGGCCGCTGGGGGGACACTGAAGCTTTCTTT.